These 26 T cell receptor beta chains originate from one sample sequenced in a study of shared clonotypes between healthy human individuals. TCRdb's table, derived via immunoSEQ multiplex PCR, lists solely in-frame clones and lacks some. The sample lists a few million clones; more than 80% were seen once. Sequencing was carried out using naive CD4+ T cells from PBMCs. Documented subset: CD45RA+ positively selected. These receptor sequences come from a man aged 18 to 29 in good health. Some clones in this sample may be carry-over from other donors' samples.

The chain employs TRBV2 and TRBJ2-1, with TRBD2 matching 11 bases. V lost 4 bases, J lost 4 bases, and 9 bases stayed unmatched. CDR3 size: 17 residues. CDR1 and CDR2 (germline): SNHLY, FYNNEI. The CDR3: CASSGLTGLAVYNEQFF. The CDR3, as DNA: TGTGCCAGCAGTGGATTAACGGGACTAGCGGTATACAATGAGCAGTTCTTC.

Concerning this clone itself: Other DNA sequences in this specimen translate into the identical CDR3. This rearrangement joins TRBV5-1 to TRBJ2-5; no firm D call. The CDR3 is made up of 13 amino acids. The V and J ends lost 0 bases and 4 bases respectively, with 7 bases between them. Germline V lookup: CDR1 SGHRS, CDR2 YFSETQ. CDR3 region: CASSLAVLETQYF. The CDR3 bases are TGCGCCAGCAGCTTGGCCGTTTTAGAGACCCAGTACTTC.

As concerns this clone: Other DNA sequences from this sample encode an identical CDR3 as well. The chain is built from TRBV9 and TRBJ2-3; D is perhaps TRBD2 (5 bases). The length of the CDR3 is 12 residues. Trimming cost V 3 bases and J 5 bases, with 7 bases left between them. Germline-derived CDR1 and CDR2 are SGDLS and YYNGEE. CDR3 sequence (DNA): TGTGCCAGCAGCGCAGGACTAGATACGCAGTATTTT. It yields the protein CASSAGLDTQYF.

Concerning this clone: Other DNA sequences in the same sample also yield this CDR3. The chain has TRBV5-4 and TRBJ1-2; the match to TRBD1 covers 7 bases. The germline V gene encodes CDR1 SGHNT and CDR2 YYREEE (reference sequence). This CDR3 region has 14 residues. V trimming: 0 bases; J trimming: 7 bases; junction bases outside the gene matches: 6. For the CDR3, the DNA is TGTGCCAGCAGCTTGGGACAGGGTCAAAGTGGCTACACCTTC. Residues: CASSLGQGQSGYTF.

The chain uses TRBV28 and TRBJ2-7, with 12 nucleotides matching TRBD2. The CDR3 length is 15 residues. CDR1 and CDR2 from the germline V gene are MDHEN and SYDVKM. With 5 bases clipped from V and 4 bases from J, the junction kept 6 bases outside the gene matches. CDR3: CASSTLAGGLYEQYF. The DNA for the CDR3 is TGTGCCAGCAGTACACTAGCGGGAGGTTTGTACGAGCAGTACTTC.

Remarks on this clone: This sample also contains other DNA sequences that code for the same CDR3. The chain employs TRBV5-1 and TRBJ2-3; D is unresolved. Germline V lookup: CDR1 SGHRS, CDR2 YFSETQ. The CDR3 extends over 14 amino acids. Trimming left V 1 base short and J 0 bases short, with 6 bases between. CDR3 DNA: TGCGCCAGCAGCTTGCCCGGAAGCACAGATACGCAGTATTTT. Translation: CASSLPGSTDTQYF.

This clone was found a few times. The CDR3 here is CAWTGGRGDEKLFF. The CDR3, as DNA: TGTGCCTGGACAGGAGGTAGGGGCGATGAAAAACTGTTTTTT. V usage is TRBV30 and J usage is TRBJ1-4; D is possibly TRBD1 (5 bases). The length of the CDR3 is 14 residues. Germline assignment: CDR1 GTSNPN and CDR2 SVGIG (reference sequence). Trimming stripped 4 bases from V and 6 bases from J, with 15 bases between.

V is TRBV19 and J is TRBJ2-6; 9 nucleotides agree with TRBD1. Germline V gene lookup returns CDR1 LNHDA and CDR2 SQIVND (reference sequence). Trimming removed 7 bases from V and 2 bases from J; junction bases left unmatched: 12. The CDR3 length is 18 residues. CDR3 residues: CASIGPTGGIPGANVLTF. DNA of the CDR3: TGTGCCAGTATCGGCCCTACAGGGGGCATACCTGGGGCCAACGTCCTGACTTTC.

The chain combines TRBV9 with TRBJ2-7; no clear D. The V end lost 1 base, the J end lost 6 bases, and 17 bases lay between the germline ends. CDR1 and CDR2 from the germline V gene are SGDLS and YYNGEE. CDR3 size: 15 residues. This chain's CDR3 is CASSVSDQWYSEQYF. The CDR3 DNA is TGTGCCAGCAGCGTATCTGATCAGTGGTACTCCGAGCAGTACTTC.

This sequence joins TRBV6-1 and TRBJ2-5; D is ambiguous. CDR1 and CDR2 from the germline V gene are MNHNS and SASEGT. The V gene lost 5 bases and the J gene lost 5 bases, with 12 bases spanning the gap. This CDR3 has 13 amino acids. This CDR3 reads CASSSRTGETQYF. The DNA of the CDR3 is TGTGCCAGCAGTTCCCGGACCGGGGAGACCCAGTACTTC.

The chain is built from TRBV5-1 and TRBJ1-4; 11 bases match TRBD1. The CDR3 is 17 amino acids. Germline-derived CDR1 and CDR2 are SGHRS and YFSETQ. The V gene end was trimmed by 4 bases and the J gene end by 5 bases; junction bases not matched to a gene: 10. In nucleotides, the CDR3 is TGCGCCAGCAGCACACGCTCGCGGGACAGGGGGAATGAAAAACTGTTTTTT. Protein sequence: CASSTRSRDRGNEKLFF.

To note about this clone: Other DNA sequences of this sample code for an identical CDR3. The rearrangement joins TRBV11-2 to TRBJ1-1; D is perhaps TRBD1 (5 bases). Deletions cut 5 bases from V and 1 base from J, with 8 bases between. CDR3 length: 13 residues. Germline V gives CDR1 SGHAT, CDR2 FQNNGV. The CDR3 loop reads CASSTDRNTEAFF. CDR3 bases: TGTGCCAGCAGCACCGACAGGAACACTGAAGCTTTCTTT.

The gene calls are TRBV7-2 and TRBJ1-6, with D unresolved. Trimming shortened V by 2 bases and J by 9 bases, and 14 bases separated the two germline ends. Germline loops: CDR1 SGHTA, CDR2 FQGNSA. The CDR3 covers 15 residues. CDR3 protein: CASSLSTPWGSPLHF. The CDR3 region has the DNA TGTGCCAGCAGCTTATCTACACCATGGGGTTCACCCCTCCACTTT.

The genes are TRBV5-4 and TRBJ2-3; 12 nucleotides line up with TRBD2. The CDR3 sequence is 17 residues long. V lost 4 bases to trimming and J lost 5 bases; unmatched junction nucleotides: 11. Germline CDR1 and CDR2: SGHNT and YYREEE (reference sequence). CDR3 amino acids: CASSPSGTSGLLDTQYF. Written as DNA, the CDR3 is TGTGCCAGCAGCCCCTCCGGGACTAGCGGGTTATTAGATACGCAGTATTTT.

The chain carries TRBV29-1 and TRBJ2-1; D gene ambiguous. CDR1 and CDR2 (germline): SQVTM, ANQGSEA. There are 12 residues in the CDR3. The germline V and J ends were trimmed by 2 bases and 7 bases, with 9 bases remaining between them. The DNA for the CDR3 is TGCAGCGTTGAACGTGTTGTGAATGAGCAGTTCTTC. Protein product: CSVERVVNEQFF.

The CDR3 region has the DNA TGCGCCAGCAGCCTTGCCGGGACGGCGGAAAAACTGTTTTTT. It specifies CASSLAGTAEKLFF. The J gene is TRBJ1-4, the V gene TRBV5-1, with D possibly TRBD1 on 5 matching bases. CDR1 is SGHRS and CDR2 is YFSETQ in the germline V gene. With 4 bases removed from V and 8 bases from J, the gap between germline ends came to 15 bases. The CDR3 has 14 residues. The whole variable domain, remainder taken from reference TRBV5-1 and TRBJ1-4, is KAGVTQTPRYLIKTRGQQVTLSCSPISGHRSVSWYQQTPGQGLQFLFEYFSETQRNKGNFPGRFSGRQFSNSRSEMNVSTLELGDSALYLCASSLAGTAEKLFFGSGTQLSVL.

This clone has more than one count but fewer than ten. The rearrangement links TRBV27 to TRBJ2-3, with D possibly being TRBD2 (6 bases). CDR3 length equals 14 residues. V was trimmed by 5 bases and J by 2 bases, leaving 11 bases between them. The germline V gene has CDR1 MNHEY and CDR2 SMNVEV (reference sequence). CDR3 sequence: CASSPPGVTDTQYF. CDR3 coding DNA: TGTGCCAGCAGTCCCCCGGGGGTCACAGATACGCAGTATTTT.

The chain joins TRBV18 to TRBJ1-2; the match to TRBD1 covers 10 bases. Germline V gene lookup returns CDR1 KGHSH and CDR2 LQKENI. This CDR3 is built from 15 residues. V dropped 4 bases and J dropped 3; count of bases not matched to a gene: 5. DNA of the CDR3: TGTGCCAGCTCACTAAGACAGGGGGCGGACTATGGCTACACCTTC. It yields the protein CASSLRQGADYGYTF.

Notes on this clone: Other DNA variants within this sample encode the same CDR3. The chain links TRBV5-4 to TRBJ1-1; D is unresolved. Trimming stripped 0 bases from V and 0 bases from J, with 9 bases between. The CDR3 has 15 amino acids. CDR1 is SGHNT, CDR2 YYREEE, per germline (reference sequence). Here the CDR3 DNA reads TGTGCCAGCAGCTTGGCAGAGAGGATGAACACTGAAGCTTTCTTT. Translation: CASSLAERMNTEAFF.

The rearrangement uses TRBV9 and TRBJ2-1, with 11 bases matching TRBD2. V lost 4 bases to trimming and J lost 3 bases; unmatched junction nucleotides: 3. Germline assignment: CDR1 SGDLS and CDR2 YYNGEE. The CDR3 covers 15 residues. In DNA form, the CDR3 reads TGTGCCAGCAGCCGACTAGCGGGAATCTACAATGAGCAGTTCTTC. Translating gives CASSRLAGIYNEQFF.

Turning to this clone: The same CDR3 arises from other DNA sequences in this sample as well. This chain uses TRBV5-1 with TRBJ1-1; 8 positions agree with TRBD1. Per the germline V gene, CDR1 is SGHRS and CDR2 is YFSETQ. The CDR3 extends over 14 amino acids. With 3 bases clipped from V and 5 bases from J, the junction kept 6 bases outside the gene matches. The CDR3 DNA reads TGCGCCAGCAGCTCCGGGACAGGCAGGACTGAAGCTTTCTTT. Amino acid sequence: CASSSGTGRTEAFF.

Turning to this clone: Other nucleotide sequences from this sample produce the same CDR3. The V call is TRBV10-1, the J call TRBJ2-3; the D is unclear. The CDR3 spans 13 residues. Germline assignment: CDR1 WNHNN and CDR2 SYGVQD (reference sequence). V was pared by 7 bases and J by 3 bases, with 11 bases between. The CDR3 sequence is CASKATGTDTQYF. The CDR3 DNA reads TGCGCCAGCAAGGCTACTGGGACAGATACGCAGTATTTT.

This chain uses TRBV27 with TRBJ1-5; D is perhaps TRBD1 (6 bases). V lost 2 bases and J lost 9, with 17 bases in between. The CDR3 is 15 amino acids. Looked up from germline, CDR1 is MNHEY and CDR2 is SMNVEV (reference sequence). The CDR3 nucleotides are TGTGCCAGCAGTTTAAGGGGGGGCCGCCCGGGGCCCCAGCATTTT. Translated: CASSLRGGRPGPQHF.

This chain uses TRBV9 with TRBJ2-3; 7 bases fit TRBD1. V shed 3 bases, J shed 0 bases, and the junction held 4 bases outside the gene matches. This CDR3 is 15 amino acids long. Germline CDR1 SGDLS, CDR2 YYNGEE. CDR3 sequence reads: CASSAGQRSTDTQYF. CDR3 bases: TGTGCCAGCAGCGCGGGACAGAGAAGCACAGATACGCAGTATTTT. Variable domain in full (rest from reference TRBV9 and TRBJ2-3): DSGVTQTPKHLITATGQRVTLRCSPRSGDLSVYWYQQSLDQGLQFLIQYYNGEERAKGNILERFSAQQFPDLHSELNLSSLELGDSALYFCASSAGQRSTDTQYFGPGTRLTVL.

The gene calls are TRBV5-1 and TRBJ1-3, with 10 positions matching TRBD1. V gave up 4 bases and J gave up 0 bases; unmatched junction bases: 13. This CDR3 is built from 19 residues. Germline lookup yields CDR1 SGHRS and CDR2 YFSETQ. In nucleotides, the CDR3 is TGCGCCAGCAGCCACTATGGGACAGGGGTCACCAGCTCTGGAAACACCATATATTTT. Amino acids: CASSHYGTGVTSSGNTIYF.

This clone appeared a single time. Other nucleotide sequences from this sample produce the same CDR3. The chain links TRBV2 to TRBJ2-1; D may be TRBD2 (5 bases). The V gene lost 6 bases and the J gene lost 2 bases, with 8 bases spanning the gap. Germline CDR1 and CDR2: SNHLY and FYNNEI. The CDR3 runs to 13 residues. The CDR3 sequence: CASRDSPYNEQFF. In nucleotides, the CDR3 is TGTGCCAGCAGGGACTCTCCCTACAATGAGCAGTTCTTC.